Below, 28 T cell receptor beta chains from the same sample are listed, as sequenced in a study of CD8 T cells in ankylosing spondylitis. TCRdb redid the calling of the 5' RACE reads with MiXCR, one entry per CDR3 protein. The table records 200,000 to 300,000 distinct CDR3 sequences, roughly a quarter of them present only once. The specimen was blood, either unsorted or a sorted T cell fraction (not recorded which). The receptors stem from a male donor with ankylosing spondylitis or in good health (not recorded which).

V is TRBV18 and J is TRBJ2-1, with 8 bases lining up with TRBD1. The CDR3 has 16 amino acids. With V trimmed by 3 bases and J by 7 bases, 11 bases remained unmatched. CDR1 KGHSH and CDR2 LQKENI come from the germline V gene. Here the CDR3 reads CASSPLWTGLENEQFF. The CDR3 DNA sequence: TGTGCCAGCTCACCTCTATGGACAGGGTTAGAGAATGAGCAGTTCTTC.

This clonotype was picked up a small number of times. This chain joins TRBV20-1 and TRBJ2-2; D gene uncertain. The germline V gene has CDR1 DFQATT and CDR2 SNEGSKA (reference sequence). The CDR3 totals 14 residues. V was cut by 6 bases and J by 2 bases, with 13 bases left in between. The CDR3: CSARIRGNTGELFF. CDR3 nucleotides: TGCAGTGCACGGATTAGAGGAAACACCGGGGAGCTGTTTTTT.

A few counts support this clonotype. The J gene is TRBJ1-6, the V gene TRBV12-3 or TRBV12-4; TRBD1 is a possible D gene (6 bases). Trimming took 0 bases from V and 7 from J, leaving 13 bases between them. The CDR3 runs 16 residues. The chain's CDR3 is CASSLARQVPNSPLHF. The CDR3 region has the DNA TGTGCCAGCAGTTTAGCCCGACAGGTTCCCAATTCACCCCTCCACTTT.

There are many counts of this clonotype. The chain is built from TRBV20-1 and TRBJ2-2; possibly TRBD2 for D (5 bases). In germline, CDR1 is DFQATT, CDR2 SNEGSKA (reference sequence). This CDR3 has 15 amino acids. Deletions cut 6 bases from V and 5 bases from J, with 19 bases between. The CDR3 sequence is CSAAMIRGGTGELFF. CDR3 DNA sequence: TGCAGTGCCGCGATGATTAGAGGAGGTACCGGGGAGCTGTTTTTT.

This chain joins TRBV20-1 and TRBJ2-1; 9 bases map to TRBD2. Trimming at V came to 7 bases and at J to 7 bases, leaving 5 bases not matched to a gene. Germline V gene sequence: CDR1 DFQATT, CDR2 SNEGSKA (reference sequence). The CDR3 is 12 amino acids. The CDR3 bases are TGCAGTGTGTCGCGGGGGGGAAATGAGCAGTTCTTC. It codes for CSVSRGGNEQFF.

This clonotype showed up just a few times. The genes are TRBV29-1 and TRBJ2-5; D is uncertain. CDR3 length: 13 amino acids. The germline V gene encodes CDR1 SQVTM and CDR2 ANQGSEA. The V gene lost 0 bases and the J gene lost 5 bases, with 10 bases spanning the gap. The CDR3 reads CSVEDSPEETQYF. The CDR3 nucleotides read TGCAGCGTTGAAGACAGCCCTGAGGAGACCCAGTACTTC.

This clonotype has more than one count but fewer than ten. The chain recombines TRBV12-3 or TRBV12-4 with TRBJ2-5; D is unclear. V dropped 2 bases and J dropped 1 base, with 8 bases sitting between them. The CDR3 runs to 14 residues. CDR3 residues: CASSLRRTQETQYF. DNA of the CDR3: TGTGCCAGCAGTTTACGACGGACCCAAGAGACCCAGTACTTC.

This clonotype has just a few counts. The V and J genes are TRBV5-1 and TRBJ2-7, with 7 bases identical to TRBD2. V was clipped by 3 bases and J by 0 bases; unmatched bases: 6. This CDR3 is built from 15 residues. The V gene's germline CDR1 is SGHRS and CDR2 YFSETQ. Here the CDR3 DNA reads TGCGCCAGCAGCTCCACCAGCGGGGTCTCCTACGAGCAGTACTTC. It translates to CASSSTSGVSYEQYF.

This chain links TRBV10-2 with TRBJ2-7; D is unresolved. V was cut by 4 bases and J by 2 bases, with 9 bases left in between. Germline V gene lookup returns CDR1 WSHSY and CDR2 SAAADI. This CDR3 is 13 amino acids long. The CDR3 loop reads CASSGTATYEQYF. CDR3 DNA sequence: TGCGCCAGCAGTGGGACCGCGACCTACGAGCAGTACTTC.

This clonotype was recorded at least ten times. This chain joins TRBV15 and TRBJ1-4; D unresolved. Trimming pared 6 bases from V and 2 bases from J, leaving 7 bases between. The CDR3 has 13 amino acids. Germline values: CDR1 LNHNV, CDR2 YYDKDF (reference sequence). DNA for the CDR3: TGTGCCACCAGACTTGACACTAATGAAAAACTGTTTTTT. It yields the protein CATRLDTNEKLFF.

In nucleotides, the CDR3 is TGCAGTGCTGGGACGTTTAGCAGAGGTTCGGGCTACACCTTC. It yields the protein CSAGTFSRGSGYTF. The chain joins TRBV20-1 to TRBJ1-2; D possibly corresponds to TRBD1 (5 bases). The germline V and J ends were trimmed by 5 bases and 8 bases, with 21 bases remaining between them. Germline V CDR1 and CDR2: DFQATT, SNEGSKA (reference sequence). CDR3 length: 14 residues.

This clonotype was picked up many times. The chain couples TRBV7-9 to TRBJ2-3; D ambiguous. The V and J ends lost 5 bases and 6 bases respectively, with 15 bases between them. The CDR3 totals 14 residues. Germline V gene lookup returns CDR1 SEHNR and CDR2 FQNEAQ (reference sequence). The CDR3 DNA follows: TGTGCCAGCAGCCCCCCCGCTCCTCAGGATACGCAGTATTTT. It yields the protein CASSPPAPQDTQYF.

This clonotype was counted ten times or more. The chain recombines TRBV21-1 with TRBJ2-3; the D call TRBD2 from the table was never checked on the DNA. TRBV21-1 is a recognized pseudogene. The CDR3 consists of 18 residues. DNA of the CDR3: TGTGCCAGCAGCACCAAACCGGGACTAGCGGGGGTGACAGATACGCAGTATTTT. It encodes CASSTKPGLAGVTDTQYF.

This clonotype has ten or more counts. V is TRBV6-1 and J is TRBJ2-1, with 8 positions matching TRBD1. Unmatched junction bases numbered 10, after V lost 7 bases and J lost 8 bases. The germline V gene has CDR1 MNHNS and CDR2 SASEGT. The CDR3 spans 14 residues. CDR3 loop: CASKQTGVRHEQFF. In DNA, the CDR3 is TGTGCCAGCAAACAGACAGGGGTTCGCCATGAGCAGTTCTTC.

The table lists this clonotype with a few counts. The rearrangement joins TRBV20-1 to TRBJ2-3; TRBD1 matches at 7 bases. Germline V gene data show CDR1 as DFQATT and CDR2 as SNEGSKA (reference sequence). There are 13 residues in the CDR3. Trimming cost V 5 bases and J 5 bases; bases outside gene matches: 7. CDR3 sequence reads: CSADTGVEDTQYF. CDR3 DNA: TGCAGTGCTGACACAGGGGTTGAAGATACGCAGTATTTT.

This clonotype was counted at least ten times. The chain has TRBV20-1 and TRBJ2-7; 7 positions agree with TRBD2. The CDR3 covers 15 residues. Trimming cost V 6 bases and J 5 bases; bases outside gene matches: 16. The germline gives CDR1 DFQATT, CDR2 SNEGSKA (reference sequence). This chain's CDR3 is CSATDGGSQLDEQYF. The CDR3 DNA sequence: TGCAGTGCGACGGACGGGGGGTCCCAACTGGACGAGCAGTACTTC.

This clonotype was counted only a few times. This rearrangement joins TRBV12-3 or TRBV12-4 to TRBJ2-7; D is tentatively TRBD1 or TRBD2 (5 bases each). This CDR3 comprises 14 residues. The V end was cut by 6 bases, the J end by 2 bases, with 14 bases between. CDR3 amino acids: CASRQTGPTYEQYF. The DNA of the CDR3 is TGTGCCAGCAGACAGACGGGGCCTACCTACGAGCAGTACTTC.

This clonotype came up many times. This chain connects TRBV9 to TRBJ2-6, with 16 bases lining up with TRBD2. J was trimmed by 3 bases and V by 2 bases; bases with no gene match: 5. The CDR3 is 19 amino acids. CDR1 SGDLS and CDR2 YYNGEE come from the germline V gene. The CDR3 is CASSVGTSGGAGGANVLTF. Written as DNA, the CDR3 is TGTGCCAGCAGCGTTGGGACTAGCGGGGGGGCTGGTGGGGCCAACGTCCTGACTTTC.

Here the CDR3 DNA reads TGTGCCTGGAGTGTACTTGGGCTTACCTACGAGCAGTACTTC. This codes for CAWSVLGLTYEQYF. The V call is TRBV30, the J call TRBJ2-7; no definite D call. V was pared by 0 bases and J by 2 bases, with 11 bases between. The CDR3 sequence is 14 residues long. The germline gives CDR1 GTSNPN, CDR2 SVGIG (reference sequence).

This rearrangement joins TRBV7-8 to TRBJ2-5; either TRBD1 or TRBD2 may fit D (5 bases each). Per the germline V gene, CDR1 is SGHVS and CDR2 is FQNEAQ. The CDR3 is 11 residues long. Written as DNA, the CDR3 is TGTACCGACGGGGCGCCTGAGACCCAGTACTTC. Encoded protein: CTDGAPETQYF.

This clonotype was detected ten times or more. The chain is built from TRBV20-1 and TRBJ2-1; TRBD2 aligns across 12 bases. Germline CDR1 reads DFQATT; CDR2 reads SNEGSKA (reference sequence). V gave up 0 bases and J gave up 10 bases; unmatched junction bases: 16. This CDR3 contains 18 residues. CDR3 protein: CSARDRLKLAGGLREQFF. CDR3 coding DNA: TGCAGTGCTAGAGATCGTTTAAAACTAGCGGGGGGTCTCAGGGAGCAGTTCTTC.

In its sample, this clonotype was seen a few times. This chain joins TRBV7-2 and TRBJ1-5; D possibly corresponds to TRBD1 (6 bases). Between the trimmed V and J ends, which lost 5 bases and 9 bases, there was a span of 20 bases. The CDR3 length is 15 residues. The germline V gene encodes CDR1 SGHTA and CDR2 FQGNSA. The CDR3 DNA is TGTGCCAGCAGCAAGGGGAGCAGGGAGGGGGGGCCCCAGCATTTT. Protein product: CASSKGSREGGPQHF.

The sample holds a few counts of this clonotype. V gene TRBV12-3 or TRBV12-4 combines with J gene TRBJ2-1; D not resolved. There are 12 residues in the CDR3. V was cut by 7 bases and J by 9 bases, with 13 bases left in between. The CDR3 loop is CASTSGVSEQFF. CDR3 bases: TGTGCCAGCACCTCTGGGGTGAGTGAGCAGTTCTTC.

This chain joins TRBV29-1 and TRBJ2-3; the D gene could be TRBD1 or TRBD2 (5 bases each). The V and J ends lost 3 bases and 0 bases respectively, with 13 bases between them. The CDR3 extends over 15 amino acids. The V gene's germline CDR1 is SQVTM and CDR2 ANQGSEA. In nucleotides, the CDR3 is TGCAGCGTTGAGGGGACGGCAAATAGCACAGATACGCAGTATTTT. It specifies CSVEGTANSTDTQYF.

This clonotype occurred many times. The J gene is TRBJ2-5, the V gene TRBV12-3 or TRBV12-4; D unresolved. V lost 6 bases and J lost 1, with 9 bases in between. This CDR3 is 13 amino acids long. The chain's CDR3 is CASRPSFQETQYF. The CDR3 nucleotides read TGTGCCAGCAGGCCCAGCTTCCAAGAGACCCAGTACTTC.

The chain couples TRBV6-5 to TRBJ2-3; 11 positions agree with TRBD1. Germline V CDR1 and CDR2: MNHEY, SVGAGI. The junction had 6 bases not matched to a gene; V was cut back by 2 bases and J by 2 bases. The CDR3 is made up of 17 amino acids. DNA of the CDR3: TGTGCCAGCAGTTACCCAGGACAGGGGGCCTCCACAGATACGCAGTATTTT. Translated: CASSYPGQGASTDTQYF.

This clonotype was observed many times. This chain links TRBV20-1 with TRBJ1-1, with D hard to call. The CDR3 sequence is 11 residues long. Trimming stripped 1 base from V and 8 bases from J, with 8 bases between. The germline CDR1 and CDR2 sequences are DFQATT and SNEGSKA (reference sequence). In DNA form, the CDR3 reads TGCAGTGCTAGAGTGACCCTAGAAGCTTTCTTT. Translated, it gives CSARVTLEAFF.

This clonotype was seen at least ten times. The V and J genes are TRBV12-3 or TRBV12-4 and TRBJ1-3; a possible D gene is TRBD1 (5 bases). The CDR3 has 13 amino acids. V shed 6 bases and J shed 4 bases, with 10 bases lying between them. DNA of the CDR3: TGTGCCAGCAGGGCTGGGGCCGGAAACACCATATATTTT. Translating it yields CASRAGAGNTIYF.